This TCR beta chain was sequenced in a study of siplizumab effects on memory and regulatory T cells. Findings and limits, study-wide: Sequences below about 10^-5 frequency were poorly captured, limiting mapping of alloreactive clones. Alloreactive CD4+ clones that could be mapped were on average about 74% Treg-derived with siplizumab, against 25% to 30% in controls. Whether proliferating Tregs in siplizumab cultures suppress was not functionally confirmed. Naive T cells appeared more diverse than memory cells and seemed to be major alloresponse contributors.

Profiling relied on immunoSEQ multiplex PCR, and the TCRdb table lists in-frame clones only, not all of them. The sample comprises roughly 93,000 clones, roughly 94% of which are singletons, and 1% to 1.5% rests with the top ten. The CDR3 has 13 amino acids. The V gene end was trimmed by 2 bases and the J gene end by 11 bases; junction bases not matched to a gene: 5. Germline-derived CDR1 and CDR2 are MNHNS and SASEGT. With respect to this clone: What it recognizes is unknown.

This sequence originates from a human donor in good health. This chain connects TRBV6-1 to TRBJ1-5; 8 bases fit TRBD1. Sequenced material: non-Treg CD4+ T cells sorted from blood. The DNA for the CDR3 is TGTGCCAGCAGTGAAACAGGGGGATTGACCCAGCATTTT. Translation: CASSETGGLTQHF.